This TCR beta chain emerged from a study of T cells after yellow fever vaccination (dated by TCRdb to 2018 to 2020). Turning to the overall study: Libraries from fractions with low cell numbers were prepared with the SMART-Seq v4 Ultra Low Input RNA kit. To follow T-cell clones before and after both primary and booster YFV17D yellow fever vaccination, bulk TCR alpha and beta repertoires underwent longitudinal sequencing. The cohort comprised two healthy male donors, one aged 18 to 29 and one aged 30 to 39 years. Bulk PBMC replicates and cell subsets were isolated from blood drawn at multiple timepoints before and after both primary and secondary immunization.

This sample's treatment or condition label indicates: live attenuated yellow fever vaccine strain. PBMCs were isolated from peripheral blood using a standard Ficoll-Paque protocol. Dynabeads CD4 and CD8 positive selection kits were used to isolate CD4 and CD8 T-cell fractions. RNA was extracted with TriZol from bulk PBMCs, CD4 and CD8 fractions, and dextramer-positive and dextramer-negative fractions. At the junction V is shortened by 0 bases and J by 7 bases, with 16 bases in between. The CDR3 has 15 amino acids, counting the end cysteine and phenylalanine. CDR3 DNA only is kept here, 45 bases in frame from base 1. Reading the germline V gene gives CDR1 SGDLS and CDR2 YYNGEE. TCR cDNA was synthesized by 5'RACE template switching, through which a universal primer site and unique molecular identifiers were introduced. Priming for cDNA synthesis came from both the TCR alpha and TCR beta constant segments. Library amplification involved two PCR steps, and the second step added sample barcodes and sequencing adapters. Sequencing of the libraries was done on either Illumina HiSeq 2500 (2x100 bp) or NovaSeq (2x150 bp). The study's own analysis went as follows. Demultiplexing of reads and collapsing into UMI consensus sequences were performed with MIGEC, and V(D)J alignment was carried out with MiXCR. Using edgeR on replicate PBMC samples, clonotypes were called vaccine-responding if FDR was below 0.01 and the log2 fold change was above 5 up to day 15. Each bulk clonotype was labeled CD4 or CD8 based on which sequenced repertoire, CD4 or CD8, contained the clonotype at higher abundance. TCRdb passed the public sequencing reads through fastp at Q25 and MiXCR, retaining productive beta sequences. Rows merge per CDR3 protein into single entries with the most common DNA and genes. The authors' filters were not applied to this entry. A total of about 58,000 distinct CDR3 sequences appear in this sample, about 6.6% of them only once. The ten largest clones add up to roughly 40% of the sample.

General conclusions and limits of the study: The study included only a couple of donors, which limits how far the findings can be generalized. A small fraction of clonotypes appeared in both the CD4 and CD8 compartments, likely as a result of convergent recombination. After the booster, most clones that had expanded after primary vaccination were detected again (almost 97% of CD4 and 88% of CD8), suggesting broad maintenance of memory. Computational filtering was needed because FACS-sorted repertoires could contain abundant contaminating clonotypes from the bulk population. The secondary T-cell response was weaker than the primary response but faster, peaking on day 5 instead of day 15.

This clonotype was found a few times. It lacks a known antigen. No qualities accompany the bases; no much larger clone lies one base away. The sample consisted of CD8+ T cells sorted from PBMCs, taken on the day of the first yellow fever vaccination. The source is a man between 18 and 35 years old who received the YFV17D yellow fever vaccine. The chain couples TRBV9 to TRBJ2-5; D gene: possibly TRBD1, on 8 matching bases. The DNA sequence is as follows: TGTGCCAGCAGCGTAGTAAGCGGGACAGGCGCGACCCAGTACTTC. It codes for CASSVVSGTGATQYF.